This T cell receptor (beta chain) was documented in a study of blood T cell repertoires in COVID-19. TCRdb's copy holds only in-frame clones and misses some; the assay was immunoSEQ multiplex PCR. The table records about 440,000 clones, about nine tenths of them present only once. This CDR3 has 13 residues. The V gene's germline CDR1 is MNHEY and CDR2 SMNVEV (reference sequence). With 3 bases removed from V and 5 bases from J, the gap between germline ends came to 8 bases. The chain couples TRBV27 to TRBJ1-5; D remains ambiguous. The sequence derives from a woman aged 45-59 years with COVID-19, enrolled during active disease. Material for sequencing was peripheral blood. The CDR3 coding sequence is TGTGCCAGCAGTTTGAGGGCGGATCAGCCCCAGCATTTT. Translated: CASSLRADQPQHF.